What follows are 11 T cell receptor beta chains derived from one specimen sequenced in a study of metastatic and nonmetastatic thyroid tumors. Using MiXCR, TCRdb re-called clones from the PCR reads. This sample has 30,000 to 35,000 clones, with about 21% found just once. Thyroid surgery had not been preceded by any treatment in any patient. The material sequenced was blood. These TCRs come from a female donor with papillary thyroid cancer or a benign thyroid nodule (not recorded which). Some clones in this sample may be carry-over from other donors' samples.

The V gene is TRBV6-2 or TRBV6-3, the J gene TRBJ2-7; 10 nucleotides line up with TRBD1. CDR1 MNHEY and CDR2 SVGEGT come from the germline V gene. The CDR3 spans 14 residues. Trimming took 5 bases from V and 7 from J; bases not matched to a gene: 8. The CDR3 protein is CASSDGTGVLEQYF. As DNA, the CDR3 is TGTGCCAGCAGTGACGGGACAGGGGTCTTGGAGCAGTACTTC.

At least ten counts were recorded for this clone. The V gene is TRBV2, the J gene TRBJ2-5; TRBD2 matches 16 bases. The CDR3 covers 15 residues. Germline V lookup: CDR1 SNHLY, CDR2 FYNNEI. With V trimmed by 7 bases and J by 2 bases, 1 base remained unmatched. Here the CDR3 DNA reads TGTGCCAGCAAGGGACTAGCGGGGGGGCAAGAGACCCAGTACTTC. It encodes CASKGLAGGQETQYF.

This clone qualifies as medium-sized. The chain employs TRBV6-2 or TRBV6-3 and TRBJ2-3; TRBD2 aligns across 8 bases. The V segment lost 2 bases and the J segment 4 bases; nucleotides outside the gene matches: 8. CDR3 length equals 16 residues. CDR1 is MNHEY and CDR2 is SVGEGT in the germline V gene. The CDR3 sequence: CASSYPRGGIADTQYF. CDR3 coding DNA: TGTGCCAGCAGTTACCCGCGCGGGGGGATCGCAGATACGCAGTATTTT.

The chain couples TRBV6-1 to TRBJ2-1; D ambiguous. CDR1 and CDR2 (germline): MNHNS, SASEGT. There are 13 residues in the CDR3. Trimming removed 3 bases at V and 3 bases at J, with 6 bases between. The CDR3 DNA follows: TGTGCCAGCAGTGAGGGGAACTACAATGAGCAGTTCTTC. It translates to CASSEGNYNEQFF.

This clone showed up many times. The chain joins TRBV20-1 to TRBJ2-2, with 7 bases identical to TRBD1. The CDR3 sequence is 14 residues long. V dropped 1 base and J dropped 6; count of bases not matched to a gene: 5. CDR1 and CDR2 from the germline V gene are DFQATT and SNEGSKA (reference sequence). The CDR3 DNA sequence: TGCAGTGCTAGAGCCAGGGGGACGGCCGGGGAGCTGTTTTTT. This codes for CSARARGTAGELFF.

This clone is labeled medium-sized. V is TRBV6-2 or TRBV6-3 and J is TRBJ1-5; D is undetermined. CDR3 length equals 16 residues. Looked up from germline, CDR1 is MNHEY and CDR2 is SVGEGT. Trimming removed 6 bases from V and 1 base from J, with 16 bases in between. CDR3 amino acids: CASSPRLGMSNQPQHF. The DNA for the CDR3 is TGTGCCAGCAGCCCCCGTCTGGGGATGAGCAATCAGCCCCAGCATTTT.

This clone is deemed medium-sized (0.01 to 0.1%). The rearrangement joins TRBV5-1 to TRBJ2-2, with no clear D. The CDR3 sequence is 15 residues long. V lost 2 bases to trimming and J lost 1 base, with 9 bases between them. Germline-derived CDR1 and CDR2 are SGHRS and YFSETQ. The CDR3, as DNA: TGCGCCAGCAGCTTATCCGAACAGAACACCGGGGAGCTGTTTTTT. Protein: CASSLSEQNTGELFF.

By share of the sample, this clone is medium-sized. The J gene is TRBJ1-1, the V gene TRBV6-1, with TRBD1 as a possible D gene (5 bases). Germline V gene sequence: CDR1 MNHNS, CDR2 SASEGT. The CDR3 runs to 14 residues. Between the trimmed V and J ends, which lost 4 bases and 7 bases, there was a span of 16 bases. Here the CDR3 reads CASSGHKTGGEAFF. CDR3 nucleotides: TGTGCCAGCAGTGGCCATAAGACGGGGGGTGAAGCTTTCTTT.

This clone was seen a few times. Sequence at one end of the junction differs from germline and may be a read error. CDR3 sequence: CAGSEAQPDVYGYTF. In DNA, the CDR3 is TGTGCCGGCAGTGAAGCTCAACCAGACGTCTATGGCTACACCTTC. V and J are TRBV6-1 and TRBJ1-2; D unclear. The CDR3 totals 15 residues. Germline-derived CDR1 and CDR2 are MNHNS and SASEGT.

To note about this clone: Here the CDR3 omits its conserved ending phenylalanine or tryptophan, so a read error is the likely source. The V and J genes are TRBV19 and TRBJ1-2; possible D gene TRBD1, 5 bases. The CDR3 is made up of 13 amino acids. CDR1 LNHDA and CDR2 SQIVND come from the germline V gene (reference sequence). Written as DNA, the CDR3 is TGTTCCAGTAGTGAGGGGCTAAGCTATGGCTACACCCTC. This sequence encodes CSSSEGLSYGYTL.

This clone has at least ten counts. The chain employs TRBV18 and TRBJ1-6; D remains ambiguous. CDR3 length: 17 amino acids. Germline loops: CDR1 KGHSH, CDR2 LQKENI. V lost 4 bases and J 0 bases, leaving 13 bases between the germline ends. CDR3 protein: CASSLAGPSSYNSPLHF. For the CDR3, the DNA is TGTGCCAGCTCACTTGCGGGCCCCAGCTCCTATAATTCACCCCTCCACTTT.